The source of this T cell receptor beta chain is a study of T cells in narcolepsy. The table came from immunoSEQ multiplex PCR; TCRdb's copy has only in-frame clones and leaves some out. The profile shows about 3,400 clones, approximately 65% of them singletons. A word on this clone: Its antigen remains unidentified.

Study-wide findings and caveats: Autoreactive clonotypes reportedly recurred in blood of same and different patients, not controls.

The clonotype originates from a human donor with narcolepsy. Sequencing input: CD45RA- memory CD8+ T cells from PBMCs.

The CDR3 reads CASSFSGGAADTQYF. CDR3 nucleotide sequence: TGTGCCAGCAGCTTTAGCGGGGGGGCCGCAGATACGCAGTATTTT. The gene calls are TRBV5-4 and TRBJ2-3, with 11 bases identical to TRBD2. The trim removed 2 bases at V and 4 bases at J, leaving 3 bases unmatched. The germline V gene has CDR1 SGHNT and CDR2 YYREEE (reference sequence). The CDR3 loop spans 15 amino acids.